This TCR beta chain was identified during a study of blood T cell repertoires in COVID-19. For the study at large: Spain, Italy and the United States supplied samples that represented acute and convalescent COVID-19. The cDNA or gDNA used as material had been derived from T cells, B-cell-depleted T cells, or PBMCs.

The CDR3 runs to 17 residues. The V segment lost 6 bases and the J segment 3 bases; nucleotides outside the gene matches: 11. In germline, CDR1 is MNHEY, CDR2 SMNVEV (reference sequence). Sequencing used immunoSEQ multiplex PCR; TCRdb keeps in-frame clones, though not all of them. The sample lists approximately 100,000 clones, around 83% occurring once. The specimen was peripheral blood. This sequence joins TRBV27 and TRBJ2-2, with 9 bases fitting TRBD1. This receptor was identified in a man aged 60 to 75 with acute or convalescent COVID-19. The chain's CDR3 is CASRWTGVSRDTGELFF. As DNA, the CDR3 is TGTGCCAGCAGGTGGACAGGGGTTAGCAGGGACACCGGGGAGCTGTTTTTT.